The 25 T cell receptor beta chains presented below share a single source sample, sequenced in a study of shared clonotypes between healthy human individuals (TCRdb year 2020). Preparation of the library involved the immunoSEQ multiplex PCR assay. Held by TCRdb, this immuneACCESS table contains in-frame sequences only and omits some clones. Under half of the omission traces to an unresolved V gene where checked; the cause of the rest is unknown. Present in this sample are over 1.4 million clones, roughly 96% of which were seen just once. Roughly 1.1% of the sample goes to the ten largest clones. The sample consisted of naive CD4+ T cells sorted from blood. Read against the paper, the sample's cell subset or site label means: CD45RA+ positively selected. Source of these receptors: a man younger than 45 in good health.

The chain combines TRBV10-2 with TRBJ2-2; 7 bases map to TRBD1. This CDR3 spans 15 amino acids. Germline V gene sequence: CDR1 WSHSY, CDR2 SAAADI. V gave up 6 bases and J gave up 6 bases; unmatched junction bases: 10. The CDR3 sequence: CASRDTGVRSGELFF. The CDR3 coding sequence is TGCGCCAGCAGGGACACAGGGGTCCGGTCCGGGGAGCTGTTTTTT.

The J gene is TRBJ2-5, the V gene TRBV5-1; no reliable D call. V lost 4 bases, J lost 4 bases, and 11 bases lay in between. Germline V gene data show CDR1 as SGHRS and CDR2 as YFSETQ. The CDR3 length is 13 residues. The CDR3 here is CASSGISGETQYF. The CDR3 DNA is TGCGCCAGCAGCGGAATTAGTGGAGAGACCCAGTACTTC.

This rearrangement joins TRBV5-1 to TRBJ2-5; D is uncertain. Germline V gene data show CDR1 as SGHRS and CDR2 as YFSETQ. V lost 3 bases and J lost 1, with 10 bases in between. The length of the CDR3 is 14 residues. The CDR3 protein is CASSSGVGQETQYF. The DNA of the CDR3 is TGCGCCAGCAGCTCTGGAGTCGGCCAAGAGACCCAGTACTTC.

V and J are TRBV19 and TRBJ2-7; D may be TRBD1 or TRBD2 (5 bases each). Trimming shortened V by 1 base and J by 2 bases, and 24 bases separated the two germline ends. This CDR3 has 19 residues. The V gene's germline CDR1 is LNHDA and CDR2 SQIVND (reference sequence). The CDR3 loop is CASSIALGRGADGTYEQYF. CDR3 coding DNA: TGTGCCAGTAGTATAGCCCTCGGTAGAGGGGCCGACGGAACCTACGAGCAGTACTTC. Filled out from reference TRBV19 and TRBJ2-7, the complete variable domain reads DGGITQSPKYLFRKEGQNVTLSCEQNLNHDAMYWYRQDPGQGLRLIYYSQIVNDFQKGDIAEGYSVSREKKESFPLTVTSAQKNPTAFYLCASSIALGRGADGTYEQYFGPGTRLTVT.

The genes are TRBV27 and TRBJ1-2; D gene uncertain. Per the germline V gene, CDR1 is MNHEY and CDR2 is SMNVEV (reference sequence). The CDR3 is 13 residues long. Trimming stripped 5 bases from V and 1 base from J, with 8 bases between. DNA for the CDR3: TGTGCCAGCAGTCCCGGGATTAACTATGGCTACACCTTC. This codes for CASSPGINYGYTF.

The chain combines TRBV18 with TRBJ1-4; tentatively, D is TRBD1 (6 bases). V gave up 2 bases and J gave up 4 bases, with 8 bases separating them. Germline V gene sequence: CDR1 KGHSH, CDR2 LQKENI. The CDR3 consists of 14 residues. In DNA form, the CDR3 reads TGTGCCAGCTCACCAGGGGGCGGTAATGAAAAACTGTTTTTT. Translating gives CASSPGGGNEKLFF.

The rearrangement links TRBV7-8 to TRBJ1-5; D not certain. Deletions cut 0 bases from V and 6 bases from J, with 9 bases between. The CDR3 has 14 amino acids. Per the germline V gene, CDR1 is SGHVS and CDR2 is FQNEAQ. CDR3 residues: CASSLASTGQPQHF. CDR3 DNA sequence: TGTGCCAGCAGCTTAGCGAGCACGGGTCAGCCCCAGCATTTT.

This rearrangement joins TRBV7-3 to TRBJ2-3; TRBD1 aligns across 8 bases. J was trimmed by 4 bases and V by 3 bases; bases with no gene match: 6. The germline gives CDR1 SGHTA, CDR2 FQGTGA. The CDR3 extends over 15 amino acids. CDR3: CASSFDRGNADTQYF. DNA of the CDR3: TGTGCCAGCAGCTTCGACAGGGGTAATGCAGATACGCAGTATTTT.

The gene calls are TRBV5-6 and TRBJ2-1; 12 bases are shared with TRBD2. This CDR3 has 15 residues. The ends lost 4 bases at V and 7 bases at J; junction bases unmatched: 6. Germline V gene lookup returns CDR1 SGHDT and CDR2 YYEEEE. CDR3 region: CASSPSGRARNEQFF. In nucleotides, the CDR3 is TGTGCCAGCAGCCCTAGCGGGAGGGCCAGGAATGAGCAGTTCTTC. Based on the CDR3 plus reference TRBV5-6 and TRBJ2-1, the full variable domain is DAGVTQSPTHLIKTRGQQVTLRCSPKSGHDTVSWYQQALGQGPQFIFQYYEEEERQRGNFPDRFSGHQFPNYSSELNVNALLLGDSALYLCASSPSGRARNEQFFGPGTRLTVL.

This clone showed up just once. This same CDR3 is encoded by further DNA sequences in the sample. V and J are TRBV6-1 and TRBJ2-1; D may be TRBD2 (5 bases). The CDR3 is 14 amino acids. Trimming removed 4 bases from V and 1 base from J, with 8 bases in between. CDR1 is MNHNS, CDR2 SASEGT, per germline. CDR3 coding DNA: TGTGCCAGCAGTGCCGGGAATTCCTACAATGAGCAGTTCTTC. Translated, it gives CASSAGNSYNEQFF.

The chain links TRBV11-3 to TRBJ2-3; 11 bases agree with TRBD2. Germline V gives CDR1 SGHNT, CDR2 YENEEA. The CDR3 length is 16 residues. V lost 4 bases to trimming and J lost 4 bases; unmatched junction nucleotides: 7. CDR3 region: CASSSPLAGEADTQYF. CDR3 DNA sequence: TGTGCCAGCAGCTCCCCACTAGCGGGAGAAGCAGATACGCAGTATTTT.

This chain connects TRBV7-2 to TRBJ2-3; 7 bases agree with TRBD1. This CDR3 has 16 residues. Germline V gives CDR1 SGHTA, CDR2 FQGNSA. V was clipped by 2 bases and J by 2 bases; unmatched bases: 7. In nucleotides, the CDR3 is TGTGCCAGCAGCTTAAAAGGGACAGACCCCACAGATACGCAGTATTTT. Its protein product is CASSLKGTDPTDTQYF.

This clone has a single count. The chain is built from TRBV10-1 and TRBJ1-1; no definite D call. The ends were cut back, 3 bases at V and 1 base at J, with 9 bases in the middle. The CDR3 is 14 amino acids. Germline V gene sequence: CDR1 WNHNN, CDR2 SYGVQD (reference sequence). The CDR3 DNA reads TGCGCCAGCAGTGACGGGAGAGGGAACACTGAAGCTTTCTTT. Translating it yields CASSDGRGNTEAFF.

The chain couples TRBV2 to TRBJ2-7; no definite D call. Germline loops: CDR1 SNHLY, CDR2 FYNNEI. The CDR3 has 14 residues. The ends were cut back, 4 bases at V and 3 bases at J, with 13 bases in the middle. For the CDR3, the DNA is TGTGCCAGCAGTGGGGATATACCGAACTACGAGCAGTACTTC. Protein product: CASSGDIPNYEQYF.

This chain links TRBV5-4 with TRBJ1-1, with 7 bases aligning to TRBD1. Trimming removed 2 bases from V and 4 bases from J; junction bases left unmatched: 8. The germline V gene encodes CDR1 SGHNT and CDR2 YYREEE (reference sequence). This CDR3 spans 15 amino acids. The chain's CDR3 is CASSFYRGGGTEAFF. CDR3 DNA sequence: TGTGCCAGCAGCTTTTACAGGGGCGGCGGCACTGAAGCTTTCTTT.

The chain has TRBV5-4 and TRBJ2-1; 7 bases are a match to TRBD2. The germline V gene has CDR1 SGHNT and CDR2 YYREEE (reference sequence). The CDR3 is made up of 15 amino acids. V lost 4 bases and J lost 0; bases outside the gene matches: 4. DNA for the CDR3: TGTGCCAGCAGCGGCGGGGGAAGCTCCTACAATGAGCAGTTCTTC. This sequence encodes CASSGGGSSYNEQFF.

The chain recombines TRBV7-2 with TRBJ1-3, with 7 bases lining up with TRBD1. V was pared by 4 bases and J by 1 base, with 10 bases of the junction left unmatched. The germline CDR1 and CDR2 sequences are SGHTA and FQGNSA. The CDR3 is 17 residues long. The CDR3 sequence is CASSYNDRVVSGNTIYF. For the CDR3, the DNA is TGTGCCAGCAGCTATAACGACAGGGTAGTTTCTGGAAACACCATATATTTT.

The V gene is TRBV5-1, the J gene TRBJ2-7, with TRBD2 matching 7 bases. V lost 2 bases, J lost 2 bases, and 4 bases stayed unmatched. This CDR3 is 14 amino acids long. Germline CDR1 reads SGHRS; CDR2 reads YFSETQ. The CDR3 is CASSFPGTTYEQYF. The CDR3 DNA is TGCGCCAGCAGCTTCCCAGGGACTACCTACGAGCAGTACTTC. The whole variable domain, remainder taken from reference TRBV5-1 and TRBJ2-7, is KAGVTQTPRYLIKTRGQQVTLSCSPISGHRSVSWYQQTPGQGLQFLFEYFSETQRNKGNFPGRFSGRQFSNSRSEMNVSTLELGDSALYLCASSFPGTTYEQYFGPGTRLTVT.

J is TRBJ1-2 and V is TRBV5-5; D gene ambiguous. The CDR3 is 14 amino acids. Trimming left V 4 bases short and J 8 bases short, with 18 bases between. The germline CDR1 and CDR2 sequences are SGHKS and YYEKEE (reference sequence). The CDR3 DNA follows: TGTGCCAGCAGCGGCCGGAGCGGCCAATGGGGCTACACCTTC. Protein: CASSGRSGQWGYTF.

The chain combines TRBV18 with TRBJ1-5; D remains ambiguous. The CDR3 contains 13 residues. Trimming shortened V by 1 base and J by 5 bases, and 6 bases separated the two germline ends. Germline values: CDR1 KGHSH, CDR2 LQKENI. CDR3 in DNA: TGTGCCAGCTCACCACATCTAGATCAGCCCCAGCATTTT. Protein: CASSPHLDQPQHF.

As to this clone: Other DNA sequences in this specimen translate into the identical CDR3. This chain connects TRBV30 to TRBJ1-4; D ambiguous. From germline, CDR1 is GTSNPN and CDR2 SVGIG (reference sequence). Trimming took 0 bases from V and 1 from J, leaving 6 bases between them. This CDR3 region has 14 residues. CDR3 protein: CAWSVKGTNEKLFF. The CDR3 region has the DNA TGTGCCTGGAGTGTAAAAGGAACTAATGAAAAACTGTTTTTT.

The gene calls are TRBV27 and TRBJ1-1; tentative D call: TRBD1 (5 bases). The CDR3 sequence is 17 residues long. The germline gives CDR1 MNHEY, CDR2 SMNVEV (reference sequence). Trimming shortened V by 2 bases and J by 3 bases, and 19 bases separated the two germline ends. CDR3 in amino acids: CASSLRDFKEFDTEAFF. The CDR3 bases are TGTGCCAGCAGTTTACGGGACTTTAAAGAGTTTGACACTGAAGCTTTCTTT.

This clone was seen a single time. This chain connects TRBV18 to TRBJ1-1, with TRBD1 matching over 8 bases. The CDR3 loop spans 17 amino acids. From germline, CDR1 is KGHSH and CDR2 LQKENI. Trimming removed 1 base from V and 4 bases from J; junction bases left unmatched: 11. The CDR3 region has the DNA TGTGCCAGCTCACCACTTTCTAGGACAGGGTTTGGCACTGAAGCTTTCTTT. Translated: CASSPLSRTGFGTEAFF.

The rearrangement uses TRBV28 and TRBJ2-1; TRBD1 matches at 9 bases. Germline V gives CDR1 MDHEN, CDR2 SYDVKM. This CDR3 spans 14 amino acids. V dropped 5 bases and J dropped 8; count of bases not matched to a gene: 7. For the CDR3, the DNA is TGTGCCAGCAGTCAACAGGGGGCGGCGGATGAGCAGTTCTTC. Encoded protein: CASSQQGAADEQFF. The whole variable domain, remainder taken from reference TRBV28 and TRBJ2-1, is DVKVTQSSRYLVKRTGEKVFLECVQDMDHENMFWYRQDPGLGLRLIYFSYDVKMKEKGDIPEGYSVSREKKERFSLILESASTNQTSMYLCASSQQGAADEQFFGPGTRLTVL.

V usage is TRBV7-9 and J usage is TRBJ2-1, with a weak D call TRBD2 (5 bases). CDR1 is SEHNR, CDR2 FQNEAQ, per germline (reference sequence). The V gene lost 11 bases and the J gene lost 2 bases, with 19 bases spanning the gap. CDR3 length equals 15 residues. The CDR3 DNA sequence: TGTGCCGCCTACGGGAACGGACTTGCCTACAATGAGCAGTTCTTC. Translated, it gives CAAYGNGLAYNEQFF.